This paragraph reports one T cell receptor (beta chain). Many counts were recorded for this clone. It lacks a known antigen. The sequenced fragment ends 3 residues before the CDR3 boundary, so the rest is inferred from the germline J gene. Both CVID patients and healthy controls were predominantly of Caucasian heritage. From each donor, about 4.5 to 9 ml of heparinized peripheral whole blood was collected. TCRbeta CDR3 repertoires were sequenced from genomic DNA of adults with common variable immune deficiency (CVID) and healthy adult controls. The control group was made up of around 22 healthy adult volunteers (approximately 10 male and 12 female) whose ages ranged from roughly 20 to 70 years, with a mean age of approximately 31. To isolate peripheral blood mononuclear cells, diluted blood was subjected to density centrifugation over Hypaque 1077 or Ficoll-Paque. Genomic DNA was obtained from unsorted mononuclear cells using either Qiagen column purification or a centrifugation-based method.

For sequencing input, CVID and control samples contributed equivalent amounts of genomic DNA. For every sample, a 60 bp segment covering the rearranged TCRbeta CDR3 region was amplified and then sequenced. The immunoSEQ assay, a bias-corrected multiplex PCR combined with high-throughput sequencing, was used for TCRbeta amplification. As for how the authors treated the data: Every unique nucleotide sequence counted as a clone and was annotated with V, D and J genes, copy number and frequency. Sequences were labeled productive if in frame, and non-productive if out of frame or containing stop codons. As previously described, clonality was calculated on the basis of Shannon's entropy. The predicted amino acid sequences of productive clones were used to derive mean CDR3 Kyte-Doolittle hydropathy. Hierarchical clustering of scaled V gene usage was performed with the R hclust function using Manhattan distance and complete linkage. To assess clone sharing by CDR3 amino acid sequence, 12 repertoires per group were resampled over 100 rounds. Repertoires were searched for 60 to 80 published EBV-specific and a few hundred published CMV-specific TCRbeta sequences. A couple of CVID samples yielding fewer than 10,000 sequences were excluded from analysis, leaving a few dozen CVID repertoires. TCRdb mirrors the immuneACCESS table, restricted to in-frame sequences. Some clones are absent from its copies; in checked studies, under half trace to an unresolved V gene, and the reason for the others is unknown. Clone size and V and J calls were adopted from that table, with D and trimming inferred from the DNA. Listed for this sample are tens of thousands of clones, none observed only a single time. 5.4% of the sample rests with the top ten.

CDR1 and CDR2, per the germline V gene (reference sequence), are DFQATT and SNEGSKA. There are 15 amino acids in the CDR3, from cysteine to phenylalanine inclusive. The DNA shown is the part of the CDR3 that was read: 36 bases, in frame from base 1. Germline trimming amounts to 3 bases on V and 5 bases on J, with 7 as the count of junction bases outside the gene matches. These data belong to a study of T cell clonality in common variable immunodeficiency (dated by TCRdb to between 2014 and 2016). The paper as a whole reports these results and caveats: Reportedly, TCRbeta sequences from CVID had fewer deletions and N-nucleotide insertions, and highly modified clones with 13 or more V deletions were absent from CVID. TCRbeta clonality was higher in CVID subjects than in healthy controls (t-test p = 0.018), and the increase was most characteristic of about a third of subjects. Differences among patients in the CVID cohort limited the correlations between repertoire features and clinical complications. According to the authors, finding the cause of the higher clonality in CVID would require sequencing the repertoires of T cell subpopulations. Despite equal DNA input, controls averaged approximately 82,000 unique sequences per sample versus around 30,000 in CVID samples. Healthy controls shared more TCRbeta clones with each other than CVID subjects shared among themselves (p < 0.0001).

The receptor comes from a person aged 18 to 70 in good health. Sequenced sample: peripheral blood mononuclear cells. The chain joins TRBV20-1 to TRBJ2-1; 10 middle bases align to TRBD2. The sequenced CDR3 bases are TGCAGTGCTAGGGGCGGACTAGCGGTAGACAATGAG. It translates to CSARGGLAVDNE. The CDR3, in full, reads CSARGGLAVDNEQFF.